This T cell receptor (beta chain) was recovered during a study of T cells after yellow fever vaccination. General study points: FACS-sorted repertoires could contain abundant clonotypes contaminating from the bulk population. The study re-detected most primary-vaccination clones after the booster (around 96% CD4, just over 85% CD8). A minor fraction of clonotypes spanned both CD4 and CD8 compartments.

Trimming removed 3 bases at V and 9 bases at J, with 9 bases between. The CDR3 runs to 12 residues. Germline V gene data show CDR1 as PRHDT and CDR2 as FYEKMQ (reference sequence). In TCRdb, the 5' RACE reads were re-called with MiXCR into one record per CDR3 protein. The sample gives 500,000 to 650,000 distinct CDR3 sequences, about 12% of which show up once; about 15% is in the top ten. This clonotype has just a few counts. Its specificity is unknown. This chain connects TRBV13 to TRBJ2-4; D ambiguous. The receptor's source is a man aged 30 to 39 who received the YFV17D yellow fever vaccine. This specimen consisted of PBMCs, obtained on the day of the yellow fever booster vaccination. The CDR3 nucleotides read TGTGCCAGCAGCTTGGTGGATAGCATTCAGTACTTC. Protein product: CASSLVDSIQYF.